Shown below are 23 T cell receptor beta chains from a single sample sequenced in a study of OX40 agonist ivuxolimab in advanced cancers. TCRdb's copy holds only in-frame clones and misses some; the assay was immunoSEQ multiplex PCR. This table has more than 45,000 clones, about 88% appearing once. The sequences come from CD4+ or CD8+ T cells sorted from blood, collected in a trial of the OX40 agonist ivuxolimab. Every receptor here comes from an adult with an advanced solid tumor such as melanoma, head and neck, liver or kidney cancer.

This clone was seen a single time. This chain uses TRBV5-6 with TRBJ1-3, with 7 bases aligning to TRBD1. The CDR3 has 14 amino acids. The germline V gene has CDR1 SGHDT and CDR2 YYEEEE. V was clipped by 4 bases and J by 4 bases; unmatched bases: 5. The CDR3 reads CASSDTGAGNTIYF. CDR3 sequence (DNA): TGTGCCAGCAGCGACACAGGGGCAGGAAACACCATATATTTT.

V gene TRBV30 combines with J gene TRBJ2-4; D gene unclear. The germline V and J ends were trimmed by 3 bases and 7 bases, with 13 bases remaining between them. Per germline, CDR1 GTSNPN and CDR2 SVGIG (reference sequence). This CDR3 spans 13 amino acids. In DNA, the CDR3 is TGTGCCTGGAGGCCCGAAGGTCTTAACATTCAGTACTTC. Translated: CAWRPEGLNIQYF.

V is TRBV11-3 and J is TRBJ2-1, with a weak D call TRBD2 (5 bases). CDR1 and CDR2 from the germline V gene are SGHNT and YENEEA. CDR3 length equals 15 residues. V was trimmed by 5 bases and J by 0 bases, leaving 11 bases between them. The DNA for the CDR3 is TGTGCCAGCAGCACAAGCGGTAGCTCCTACAATGAGCAGTTCTTC. As protein: CASSTSGSSYNEQFF.

The chain is built from TRBV20-1 and TRBJ2-3; D may be TRBD1 or TRBD2 (5 bases each). CDR1 is DFQATT and CDR2 is SNEGSKA in the germline V gene (reference sequence). The CDR3 consists of 11 residues. This CDR3 is CSLGTTDTQYF. The CDR3 nucleotides read TGCAGCCTTGGGACCACAGATACGCAGTATTTT.

This clone has a single count. This chain links TRBV27 with TRBJ2-5, with D hard to call. V was pared by 5 bases and J by 5 bases, with 15 bases between. This CDR3 region has 14 residues. Germline assignment: CDR1 MNHEY and CDR2 SMNVEV (reference sequence). The CDR3 region is CASSASNDWETQYF. The CDR3 region has the DNA TGTGCCAGCAGTGCGTCCAATGATTGGGAGACCCAGTACTTC.

The rearrangement links TRBV19 to TRBJ2-1, with 7 positions matching TRBD2. This CDR3 is built from 15 residues. The germline gives CDR1 LNHDA, CDR2 SQIVND (reference sequence). The trim removed 4 bases at V and 4 bases at J, leaving 7 bases unmatched. This chain's CDR3 is CASSRSSGAYNEQFF. The CDR3 DNA reads as TGTGCCAGTAGTAGGTCGAGCGGGGCTTACAATGAGCAGTTCTTC.

The chain is built from TRBV7-8 and TRBJ2-7; maybe TRBD1 (5 bases). The CDR3 has 13 residues. Trimming stripped 5 bases from V and 6 bases from J, with 14 bases between. CDR1 and CDR2 (germline): SGHVS, FQNEAQ. CDR3 protein: CASSPLKQGEQYF. The CDR3 DNA reads as TGTGCCAGCAGCCCCCTAAAGCAGGGCGAGCAGTACTTC.

This chain connects TRBV5-1 to TRBJ2-2; D is uncertain. The CDR3 spans 14 residues. The V gene lost 0 bases and the J gene lost 10 bases, with 13 bases spanning the gap. CDR1 is SGHRS and CDR2 is YFSETQ in the germline V gene. The CDR3 loop reads CASSLDHKGTELFF. The CDR3 nucleotides read TGCGCCAGCAGCTTGGATCATAAGGGAACGGAGCTGTTTTTT.

This chain joins TRBV30 and TRBJ1-2; no reliable D call. Trimming pared 3 bases from V and 3 bases from J, leaving 11 bases between. Looked up from germline, CDR1 is GTSNPN and CDR2 is SVGIG (reference sequence). The CDR3 sequence is 13 residues long. The CDR3 spells CAWSLDTYYGYTF. CDR3 DNA sequence: TGTGCCTGGAGCCTAGACACCTACTATGGCTACACCTTC.

This chain uses TRBV5-1 with TRBJ2-1; D is possibly TRBD1 or TRBD2 (5 bases each). Trimming took 1 base from V and 5 from J, leaving 13 bases between them. Germline V CDR1 and CDR2: SGHRS, YFSETQ. This CDR3 has 15 residues. The CDR3 DNA reads TGCGCCAGCAGCTTGTGGGGCGGAGGAAACAATGAGCAGTTCTTC. It is translated as CASSLWGGGNNEQFF.

This chain joins TRBV7-3 and TRBJ2-2, with D possibly being TRBD2 (6 bases). The CDR3 covers 15 residues. Trimming pared 2 bases from V and 7 bases from J, leaving 14 bases between. The germline V gene has CDR1 SGHTA and CDR2 FQGTGA. CDR3 residues: CASSLAGSGFGELFF. The CDR3 coding sequence is TGTGCCAGCAGCTTAGCCGGGAGTGGGTTCGGGGAGCTGTTTTTT.

CDR3 sequence reads: CASSLLTGKEKLFF. The CDR3 nucleotides are TGTGCCAGCAGCTTACTGACAGGGAAGGAAAAACTGTTTTTT. V usage is TRBV28 and J usage is TRBJ1-4; TRBD1 matches 7 bases. V was clipped by 6 bases and J by 8 bases; unmatched bases: 9. The CDR3 totals 14 residues. CDR1 is MDHEN and CDR2 is SYDVKM in the germline V gene. The complete variable domain, with remaining parts taken from reference TRBV28 and TRBJ1-4, reads DVKVTQSSRYLVKRTGEKVFLECVQDMDHENMFWYRQDPGLGLRLIYFSYDVKMKEKGDIPEGYSVSREKKERFSLILESASTNQTSMYLCASSLLTGKEKLFFGSGTQLSVL.

This chain links TRBV9 with TRBJ2-1; no firm D call. V lost 0 bases, J lost 4 bases, and 8 bases lay in between. CDR3 length equals 14 residues. Germline CDR1 and CDR2: SGDLS and YYNGEE. The chain's CDR3 is CASSVAGQYNEQFF. CDR3 DNA: TGTGCCAGCAGCGTAGCGGGCCAGTACAATGAGCAGTTCTTC.

The J gene is TRBJ1-2, the V gene TRBV4-1; D is undetermined. This CDR3 comprises 13 residues. The ends were cut back, 3 bases at V and 2 bases at J, with 7 bases in the middle. CDR1 and CDR2 (germline): MGHRA, YSYEKL. CDR3: CASSQPPNYGYTF. CDR3 sequence (DNA): TGCGCCAGCAGCCAGCCACCCAACTATGGCTACACCTTC.

The chain carries TRBV5-1 and TRBJ2-7; D perhaps matches TRBD2 (6 bases). The CDR3 totals 14 residues. With 0 bases removed from V and 6 bases from J, the gap between germline ends came to 13 bases. Germline V gives CDR1 SGHRS, CDR2 YFSETQ. CDR3 residues: CASSLGRERGEQYF. The CDR3 coding sequence is TGCGCCAGCAGCTTGGGGAGGGAAAGGGGCGAGCAGTACTTC.

The CDR3 DNA sequence: TGTGCCAGCAGCCTCCGGGACGACATTCAGTACTTC. As protein: CASSLRDDIQYF. The V gene is TRBV11-1, the J gene TRBJ2-4; either TRBD1 or TRBD2 may supply D (5 bases each). The CDR3 extends over 12 amino acids. Per the germline V gene, CDR1 is SGHAT and CDR2 is FQDESV (reference sequence). V gave up 5 bases and J gave up 8 bases, with 10 bases separating them.

J is TRBJ2-7 and V is TRBV5-4, with TRBD1 matching 7 bases. CDR1 is SGHNT, CDR2 YYREEE, per germline (reference sequence). The J segment lost 3 bases and the V segment lost 0 bases, leaving 3 bases of the junction unmatched. The CDR3 covers 14 residues. The CDR3 bases are TGTGCCAGCAGCTTGGGGGGACAGAACTACGAGCAGTACTTC. Translation: CASSLGGQNYEQYF.

This chain links TRBV7-3 with TRBJ2-3, with TRBD1 matching over 10 bases. Per germline, CDR1 SGHTA and CDR2 FQGTGA. Trimming cost V 5 bases and J 4 bases; bases outside gene matches: 3. CDR3 length: 14 amino acids. The CDR3 reads CASSLTGGPDTQYF. The DNA for the CDR3 is TGTGCCAGCAGCCTGACAGGGGGCCCAGATACGCAGTATTTT.

The rearrangement uses TRBV7-9 and TRBJ2-7; D is ambiguous. CDR3 size: 17 residues. The V end was cut by 2 bases, the J end by 5 bases, with 22 bases between. Germline lookup yields CDR1 SEHNR and CDR2 FQNEAQ (reference sequence). In nucleotides, the CDR3 is TGTGCCAGCAGCTTAATAAGGGCCTCAGCCCTAGGCCACGAGCAGTACTTC. Encoded protein: CASSLIRASALGHEQYF.

V usage is TRBV5-1 and J usage is TRBJ2-3; tentatively, D is TRBD1 (6 bases). The CDR3 length is 16 residues. V gave up 1 base and J gave up 0 bases, with 12 bases separating them. Germline loops: CDR1 SGHRS, CDR2 YFSETQ. CDR3 DNA: TGCGCCAGCAGCTTGACACAGGGAACTAGCACAGATACGCAGTATTTT. This gives the protein CASSLTQGTSTDTQYF. The full variable domain, rest sourced from reference TRBV5-1 and TRBJ2-3, is KAGVTQTPRYLIKTRGQQVTLSCSPISGHRSVSWYQQTPGQGLQFLFEYFSETQRNKGNFPGRFSGRQFSNSRSEMNVSTLELGDSALYLCASSLTQGTSTDTQYFGPGTRLTVL.

The chain employs TRBV9 and TRBJ1-3, with D unclear. Germline V gene lookup returns CDR1 SGDLS and CDR2 YYNGEE. The CDR3 runs 14 residues. The ends were cut back, 0 bases at V and 4 bases at J, with 8 bases in the middle. The CDR3 DNA reads TGTGCCAGCAGCGTAGATTCGGGAGGAAACACCATATATTTT. It encodes CASSVDSGGNTIYF.

The rearrangement uses TRBV6-1 and TRBJ2-1; 10 nucleotides match TRBD2. In germline, CDR1 is MNHNS, CDR2 SASEGT. The V segment lost 6 bases and the J segment 5 bases; nucleotides outside the gene matches: 4. This CDR3 has 14 amino acids. The CDR3 is CASRRTSGHNEQFF. CDR3 coding DNA: TGTGCCAGCAGACGGACTAGCGGACACAATGAGCAGTTCTTC.

This rearrangement joins TRBV10-3 to TRBJ2-7; 9 bases are shared with TRBD1. This CDR3 comprises 15 residues. Germline V lookup: CDR1 ENHRY, CDR2 SYGVKD. After removal of 5 bases from V and 2 bases from J, the junction contained 7 bases not matched to a gene. Here the CDR3 DNA reads TGTGCCATCAGTAGGGGGACAGGGAATCCCTACGAGCAGTACTTC. It is translated as CAISRGTGNPYEQYF.